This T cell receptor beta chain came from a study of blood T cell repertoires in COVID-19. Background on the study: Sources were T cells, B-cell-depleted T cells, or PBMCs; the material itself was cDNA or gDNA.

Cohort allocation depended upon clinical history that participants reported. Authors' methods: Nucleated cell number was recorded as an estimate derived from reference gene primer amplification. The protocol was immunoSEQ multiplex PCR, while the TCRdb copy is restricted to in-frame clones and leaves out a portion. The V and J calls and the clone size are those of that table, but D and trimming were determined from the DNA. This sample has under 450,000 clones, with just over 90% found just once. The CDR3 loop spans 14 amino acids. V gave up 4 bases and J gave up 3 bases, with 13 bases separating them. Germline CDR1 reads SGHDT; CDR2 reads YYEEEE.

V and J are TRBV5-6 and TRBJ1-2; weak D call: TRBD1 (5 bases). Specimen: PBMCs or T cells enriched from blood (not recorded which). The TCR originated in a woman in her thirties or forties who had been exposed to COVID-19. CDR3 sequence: CASSPGQGHYGYTF. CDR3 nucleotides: TGTGCCAGCAGCCCCGGGCAGGGTCACTATGGCTACACCTTC. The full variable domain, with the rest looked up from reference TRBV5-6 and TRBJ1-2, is DAGVTQSPTHLIKTRGQQVTLRCSPKSGHDTVSWYQQALGQGPQFIFQYYEEEERQRGNFPDRFSGHQFPNYSSELNVNALLLGDSALYLCASSPGQGHYGYTFGSGTRLTVV.